A single sample is the source of the 26 T cell receptor beta chains below, sequenced in a study of T cell responses to AZD1222 COVID-19 vaccine. Libraries were prepared by immunoSEQ multiplex PCR; TCRdb keeps only in-frame clonotypes and omits some of them. Of fewer than 85,000 clones in the sample, approximately 90% were seen once. Sequencing was performed on peripheral blood, taken 28 days after the second dose of the MenACWY control vaccine. Receptors were obtained from an adult who received the MenACWY meningococcal vaccine as a control.

The V and J genes are TRBV7-9 and TRBJ1-1; D might be TRBD1 (6 bases). Germline CDR1 reads SEHNR; CDR2 reads FQNEAQ (reference sequence). The CDR3 runs 13 residues. V shed 5 bases and J shed 7 bases, with 14 bases lying between them. CDR3 nucleotide sequence: TGTGCCAGCAGCCGTCTAACAGGGTTTGAAGCTTTCTTT. Encoded protein: CASSRLTGFEAFF.

This rearrangement joins TRBV6-5 to TRBJ1-3, with 7 bases lining up with TRBD1. Germline assignment: CDR1 MNHEY and CDR2 SVGAGI. The CDR3 is made up of 14 amino acids. The J segment lost 2 bases and the V segment lost 6 bases, leaving 4 bases of the junction unmatched. CDR3 residues: CASSQGGAGNTIYF. CDR3 coding DNA: TGTGCCAGCAGCCAGGGGGGGGCTGGAAACACCATATATTTT.

The chain recombines TRBV10-2 with TRBJ2-5; 11 bases fit TRBD2. The V gene's germline CDR1 is WSHSY and CDR2 SAAADI. V trimming: 6 bases; J trimming: 4 bases; junction bases outside the gene matches: 4. This CDR3 is 14 amino acids long. CDR3 sequence (DNA): TGCGCCAGCAGGGGACTAGCGGTAGGAGAGACCCAGTACTTC. It yields the protein CASRGLAVGETQYF.

The rearrangement joins TRBV25-1 to TRBJ1-2, with a weak D call TRBD1 (5 bases). In germline, CDR1 is MGHDK, CDR2 SYGVNS. The CDR3 length is 13 residues. V gave up 4 bases and J gave up 8 bases, with 14 bases separating them. The CDR3 is CASSGDLPAGYTF. The CDR3 DNA is TGTGCCAGCAGTGGGGACCTTCCTGCGGGCTACACCTTC.

The V gene is TRBV7-2, the J gene TRBJ1-6; D not certain. V was cut by 5 bases and J by 14 bases, with 19 bases left in between. CDR3 size: 14 residues. Germline CDR1 SGHTA, CDR2 FQGNSA. The CDR3 region has the DNA TGTGCCAGCAGCCCTCGCTGGGTGCCGATCTCCCTCCACTTT. Residues: CASSPRWVPISLHF.

The rearrangement joins TRBV5-4 to TRBJ2-7; D is undetermined. Germline V gives CDR1 SGHNT, CDR2 YYREEE (reference sequence). Trimming cost V 3 bases and J 1 base, with 11 bases left between them. The CDR3 totals 14 residues. CDR3: CASSSEASSYEQYF. The CDR3 bases are TGTGCCAGCAGCTCCGAGGCTAGTTCCTACGAGCAGTACTTC.

The chain uses TRBV6-5 and TRBJ2-3; D call uncertain. The CDR3 length is 12 residues. Germline V gives CDR1 MNHEY, CDR2 SVGAGI. Trimming pared 6 bases from V and 6 bases from J, leaving 10 bases between. As DNA, the CDR3 is TGTGCCAGCAGGGCAGGCAGCGATACGCAGTATTTT. Amino acid sequence: CASRAGSDTQYF.

V is TRBV27 and J is TRBJ1-4; D ambiguous. This CDR3 contains 13 residues. Trimming stripped 4 bases from V and 8 bases from J, with 11 bases between. Germline V gene data show CDR1 as MNHEY and CDR2 as SMNVEV (reference sequence). The CDR3 loop is CASSSRVGEKLFF. The CDR3 region has the DNA TGTGCCAGCAGTTCACGAGTTGGGGAAAAACTGTTTTTT.

V gene TRBV4-1 combines with J gene TRBJ1-2; 11 nucleotides align to TRBD1. The CDR3 sequence is 15 residues long. Germline trimming cut 2 bases from V and 12 bases from J; bases unmatched to any gene: 11. Germline V CDR1 and CDR2: MGHRA, YSYEKL. CDR3 protein: CASSQPQDRGRRNTF. The DNA of the CDR3 is TGCGCCAGCAGCCAACCTCAGGACAGGGGGCGAAGGAACACCTTC.

In its sample, this clone was seen a few times. CDR3 sequence: CASSFDRRGETQYF. The CDR3 nucleotides read TGTGCCAGCAGTTTTGACCGGCGAGGGGAGACCCAGTACTTC. V and J are TRBV28 and TRBJ2-5; D is possibly TRBD2 (5 bases). V lost 3 bases to trimming and J lost 5 bases, with 13 bases between them. Germline-derived CDR1 and CDR2 are MDHEN and SYDVKM. CDR3 size: 14 residues.

This clone showed up just a few times. The chain has TRBV19 and TRBJ1-1, with 7 bases lining up with TRBD1. The CDR3 consists of 14 residues. CDR1 LNHDA and CDR2 SQIVND come from the germline V gene (reference sequence). V lost 4 bases and J lost 6; bases outside the gene matches: 8. The CDR3 region is CASSNQGVRAEAFF. DNA for the CDR3: TGTGCCAGTAGTAACCAGGGGGTAAGGGCTGAAGCTTTCTTT. Filled out from reference TRBV19 and TRBJ1-1, the complete variable domain reads DGGITQSPKYLFRKEGQNVTLSCEQNLNHDAMYWYRQDPGQGLRLIYYSQIVNDFQKGDIAEGYSVSREKKESFPLTVTSAQKNPTAFYLCASSNQGVRAEAFFGQGTRLTVV.

The V call is TRBV4-1, the J call TRBJ2-7, with 9 bases fitting TRBD2. Germline-derived CDR1 and CDR2 are MGHRA and YSYEKL. The V and J ends lost 6 bases and 5 bases, in that order; junction bases with no gene match: 14. The length of the CDR3 is 16 residues. The CDR3 reads CASREGRGGRKDEQYF. As DNA, the CDR3 is TGCGCCAGCAGGGAAGGGCGGGGGGGCCGTAAGGACGAGCAGTACTTC.

This clone has just a few counts. The rearrangement links TRBV7-6 to TRBJ2-7, with a possible D match to TRBD2 (6 bases). Germline values: CDR1 SGHVS, CDR2 FNYEAQ. This CDR3 is 15 amino acids long. Trimming removed 1 base from V and 3 bases from J, with 13 bases in between. In DNA form, the CDR3 reads TGTGCCAGCAGCTTAGGAGCGGGCTATATCTACGAGCAGTACTTC. Its translation: CASSLGAGYIYEQYF.

The chain couples TRBV23-1 to TRBJ2-3; TRBD1 agrees at 9 bases. TRBV23-1 is designated an ORF whose function remains uncertain. The CDR3 has 17 residues. Losses at the gene ends were 3 bases for V and 1 base for J; bases not matched to a gene: 8. The CDR3 bases are TGCGCCAGCAGTCAGCGGACAGGGGTGGTCCGCACAGATACGCAGTATTTT. It encodes CASSQRTGVVRTDTQYF.

This clone was detected only once. The junction differs from germline at one of its ends, possibly a read error. The V and J genes are TRBV14 and TRBJ2-7, with TRBD2 matching over 7 bases. This CDR3 has 12 residues. Germline-derived CDR1 and CDR2 are SGHDN and FVKESK. CDR3 sequence: CASTQREGEQYF. As DNA, the CDR3 is TGTGCCAGCACCCAAAGGGAGGGCGAGCAGTACTTC.

This clone was detected only once. The chain has TRBV5-1 and TRBJ2-5; 7 bases line up with TRBD2. The CDR3 sequence is 14 residues long. Germline V gene sequence: CDR1 SGHRS, CDR2 YFSETQ. Germline trimming cut 4 bases from V and 4 bases from J; bases unmatched to any gene: 7. CDR3 coding DNA: TGCGCCAGCAGCGGAGGGACTAACTTAGAGACCCAGTACTTC. The encoded protein is CASSGGTNLETQYF.

J is TRBJ1-2 and V is TRBV6-5, with D possibly being TRBD1 (5 bases). The germline gives CDR1 MNHEY, CDR2 SVGAGI. The V end lost 0 bases, the J end lost 4 bases, and 12 bases lay between the germline ends. This CDR3 region has 15 residues. In DNA, the CDR3 is TGTGCCAGCAGTTACTCGTCGCAGGGATTCTATGGCTACACCTTC. It codes for CASSYSSQGFYGYTF.

This clone was detected only a few times. V is TRBV5-4 and J is TRBJ2-7; tentative D call: TRBD2 (7 bases). V was shortened by 4 bases and J by 0 bases, with 17 bases between the two germline ends. Per the germline V gene, CDR1 is SGHNT and CDR2 is YYREEE (reference sequence). The CDR3 runs 16 residues. CDR3 loop: CASSPVGGASSYEQYF. The CDR3 nucleotides are TGTGCCAGCAGCCCGGTGGGGGGGGCTAGCTCCTACGAGCAGTACTTC. The full variable domain, its missing parts supplied by reference TRBV5-4 and TRBJ2-7, is ETGVTQSPTHLIKTRGQQVTLRCSSQSGHNTVSWYQQALGQGPQFIFQYYREEENGRGNFPPRFSGLQFPNYSSELNVNALELDDSALYLCASSPVGGASSYEQYFGPGTRLTVT.

The chain couples TRBV6-2 or TRBV6-3 to TRBJ2-5; TRBD2 aligns across 8 bases. CDR1 and CDR2 from the germline V gene are MNHEY and SVGEGT. The CDR3 loop spans 15 amino acids. The ends lost 6 bases at V and 5 bases at J; junction bases unmatched: 11. The CDR3: CASSVSTGGGETQYF. The CDR3 DNA reads TGTGCCAGCAGCGTATCGACTGGCGGGGGGGAGACCCAGTACTTC.

The chain couples TRBV4-1 to TRBJ1-5; no clear D gene. The CDR3 has 15 amino acids. The V gene lost 1 base and the J gene lost 1 base, with 8 bases spanning the gap. Germline values: CDR1 MGHRA, CDR2 YSYEKL. The chain's CDR3 is CASSQGPRSNQPQHF. The CDR3 DNA reads as TGCGCCAGCAGCCAAGGGCCCCGGAGCAATCAGCCCCAGCATTTT.

This chain uses TRBV6-2 or TRBV6-3 with TRBJ2-7; 8 positions match TRBD2. CDR1 is MNHEY and CDR2 is SVGEGT in the germline V gene. The CDR3 is 17 residues long. Trimming removed 0 bases from V and 5 bases from J; junction bases left unmatched: 12. In DNA, the CDR3 is TGTGCCAGCAGTTACTCGAGTAGGTCGGGACTAGGGCACGAGCAGTACTTC. This sequence encodes CASSYSSRSGLGHEQYF.

The chain combines TRBV30 with TRBJ1-2, with 8 bases aligning to TRBD1. With V trimmed by 4 bases and J by 8 bases, 9 bases remained unmatched. This CDR3 has 13 residues. Germline assignment: CDR1 GTSNPN and CDR2 SVGIG (reference sequence). CDR3 amino acids: CAWINGQGGGYTF. DNA of the CDR3: TGTGCCTGGATCAACGGACAGGGTGGAGGCTACACCTTC.

This rearrangement joins TRBV5-4 to TRBJ2-7; D gene unclear. CDR1 SGHNT and CDR2 YYREEE come from the germline V gene (reference sequence). CDR3 length: 13 residues. Trimming left V 0 bases short and J 2 bases short, with 6 bases between. The CDR3 nucleotides are TGTGCCAGCAGCTTGGGACCTACCTACGAGCAGTACTTC. This gives the protein CASSLGPTYEQYF.

This clone has only a few counts. The chain joins TRBV7-3 to TRBJ2-2; 14 bases are shared with TRBD2. The CDR3 has 17 amino acids. Germline values: CDR1 SGHTA, CDR2 FQGTGA. Trimming at V came to 5 bases and at J to 7 bases, leaving 9 bases not matched to a gene. CDR3 DNA: TGTGCCAGCAGCCCCGGGGGACTAGCGGGGGTAGGCGGGGAGCTGTTTTTT. Translation gives CASSPGGLAGVGGELFF.

The chain couples TRBV5-4 to TRBJ2-5; D gene ambiguous. CDR3 length equals 13 residues. The V end lost 5 bases, the J end lost 3 bases, and 11 bases lay between the germline ends. Looked up from germline, CDR1 is SGHNT and CDR2 is YYREEE (reference sequence). The CDR3 DNA is TGTGCCAGCAGGCCTCGGACGGAAGAGACCCAGTACTTC. This translates into CASRPRTEETQYF.

The chain employs TRBV4-1 and TRBJ1-2; 8 positions agree with TRBD1. The CDR3 has 15 amino acids. The trim removed 1 base at V and 2 bases at J, leaving 3 bases unmatched. Germline CDR1 and CDR2: MGHRA and YSYEKL. The CDR3 reads CASSQVTGANYGYTF. The CDR3 nucleotides are TGCGCCAGCAGCCAAGTGACAGGGGCAAACTATGGCTACACCTTC.